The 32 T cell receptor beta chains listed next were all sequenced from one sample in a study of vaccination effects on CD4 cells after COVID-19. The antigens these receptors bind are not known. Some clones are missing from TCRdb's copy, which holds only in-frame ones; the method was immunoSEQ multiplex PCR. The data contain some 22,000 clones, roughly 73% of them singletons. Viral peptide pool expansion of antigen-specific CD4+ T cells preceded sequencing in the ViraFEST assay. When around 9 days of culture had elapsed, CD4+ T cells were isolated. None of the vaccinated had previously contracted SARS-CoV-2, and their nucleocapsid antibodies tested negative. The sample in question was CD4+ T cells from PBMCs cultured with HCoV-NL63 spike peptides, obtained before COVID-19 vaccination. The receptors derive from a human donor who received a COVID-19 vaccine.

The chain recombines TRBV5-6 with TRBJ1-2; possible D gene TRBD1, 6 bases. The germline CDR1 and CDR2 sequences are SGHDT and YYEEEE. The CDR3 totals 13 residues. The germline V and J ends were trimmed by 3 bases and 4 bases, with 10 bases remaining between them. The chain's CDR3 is CASSSQGIYGYTF. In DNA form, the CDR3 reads TGTGCCAGCAGCTCTCAGGGGATCTATGGCTACACCTTC.

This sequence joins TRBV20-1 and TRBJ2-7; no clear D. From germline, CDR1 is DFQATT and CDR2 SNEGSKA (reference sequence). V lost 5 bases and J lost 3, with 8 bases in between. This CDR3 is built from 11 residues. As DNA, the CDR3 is TGCAGTGCTCACACCTACTACGAGCAGTACTTC. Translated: CSAHTYYEQYF.

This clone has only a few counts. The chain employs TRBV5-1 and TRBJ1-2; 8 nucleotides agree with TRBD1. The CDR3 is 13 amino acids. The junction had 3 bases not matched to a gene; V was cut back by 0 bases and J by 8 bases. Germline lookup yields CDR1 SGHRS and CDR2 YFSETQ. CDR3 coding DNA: TGCGCCAGCAGCTTGGGCGACAGGGGCGGCTACACCTTC. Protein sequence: CASSLGDRGGYTF.

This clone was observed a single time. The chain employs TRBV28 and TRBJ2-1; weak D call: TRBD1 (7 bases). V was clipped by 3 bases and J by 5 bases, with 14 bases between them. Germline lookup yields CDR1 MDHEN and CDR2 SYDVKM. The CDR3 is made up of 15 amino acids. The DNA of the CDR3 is TGTGCCAGCAGTTTCCCGGCAGGGGGGAACAATGAGCAGTTCTTC. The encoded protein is CASSFPAGGNNEQFF.

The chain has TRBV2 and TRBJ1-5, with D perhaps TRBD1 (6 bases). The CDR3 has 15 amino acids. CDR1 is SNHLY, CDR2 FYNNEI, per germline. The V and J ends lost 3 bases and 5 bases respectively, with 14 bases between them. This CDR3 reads CASSEKTGYDQPQHF. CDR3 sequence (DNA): TGTGCCAGCAGTGAGAAGACAGGCTATGATCAGCCCCAGCATTTT.

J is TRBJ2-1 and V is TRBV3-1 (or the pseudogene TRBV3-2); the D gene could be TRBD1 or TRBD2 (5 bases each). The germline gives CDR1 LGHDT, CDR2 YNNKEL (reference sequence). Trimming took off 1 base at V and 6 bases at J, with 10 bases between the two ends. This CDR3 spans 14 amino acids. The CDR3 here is CASSQGTGGNEQFF. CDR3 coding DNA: TGTGCCAGCAGCCAAGGTACTGGGGGCAATGAGCAGTTCTTC.

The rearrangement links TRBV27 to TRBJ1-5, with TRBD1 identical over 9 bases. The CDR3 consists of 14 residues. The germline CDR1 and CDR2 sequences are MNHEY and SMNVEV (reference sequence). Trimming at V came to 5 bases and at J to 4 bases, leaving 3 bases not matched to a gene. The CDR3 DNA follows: TGTGCCAGCAGTGTCGGACAGGGGAATCAGCCCCAGCATTTT. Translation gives CASSVGQGNQPQHF.

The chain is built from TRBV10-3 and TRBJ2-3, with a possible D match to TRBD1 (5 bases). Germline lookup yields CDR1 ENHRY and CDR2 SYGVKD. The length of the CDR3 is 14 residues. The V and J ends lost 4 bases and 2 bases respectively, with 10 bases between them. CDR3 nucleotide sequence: TGTGCCATCAGTGTCACAGGTAACACAGATACGCAGTATTTT. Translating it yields CAISVTGNTDTQYF.

CDR3 in amino acids: CASSSPGLAGVSGANVLTF. The CDR3 coding sequence is TGTGCCAGCAGCTCCCCCGGACTAGCGGGGGTCTCTGGGGCCAACGTCCTGACTTTC. The chain recombines TRBV7-9 with TRBJ2-6; 13 bases map to TRBD2. CDR1 is SEHNR, CDR2 FQNEAQ, per germline (reference sequence). The CDR3 length is 19 residues. The J segment lost 0 bases and the V segment lost 4 bases, leaving 6 bases of the junction unmatched.

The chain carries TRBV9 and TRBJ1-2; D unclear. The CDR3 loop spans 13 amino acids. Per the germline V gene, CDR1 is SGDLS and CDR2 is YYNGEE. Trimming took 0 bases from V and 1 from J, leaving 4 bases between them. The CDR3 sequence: CASSVGFNYGYTF. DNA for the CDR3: TGTGCCAGCAGCGTAGGGTTTAACTATGGCTACACCTTC.

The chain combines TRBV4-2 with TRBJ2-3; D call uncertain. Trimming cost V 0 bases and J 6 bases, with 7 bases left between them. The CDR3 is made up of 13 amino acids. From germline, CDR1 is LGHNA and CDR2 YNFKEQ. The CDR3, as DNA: TGTGCCAGCAGCCAAGATGGGTCCGATACGCAGTATTTT. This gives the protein CASSQDGSDTQYF.

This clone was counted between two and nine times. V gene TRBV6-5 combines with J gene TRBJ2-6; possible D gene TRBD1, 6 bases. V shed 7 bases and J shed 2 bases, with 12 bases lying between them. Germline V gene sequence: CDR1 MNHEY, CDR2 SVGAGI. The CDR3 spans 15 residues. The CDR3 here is CASTPSGAGANVLTF. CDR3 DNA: TGTGCCAGCACTCCTTCAGGGGCTGGGGCCAACGTCCTGACTTTC.

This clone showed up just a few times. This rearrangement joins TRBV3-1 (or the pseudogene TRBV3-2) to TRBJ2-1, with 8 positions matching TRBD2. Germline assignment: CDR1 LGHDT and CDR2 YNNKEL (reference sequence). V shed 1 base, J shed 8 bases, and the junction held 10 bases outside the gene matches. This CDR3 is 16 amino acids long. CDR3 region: CASSQVTQRERHEQFF. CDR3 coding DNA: TGTGCCAGCAGCCAAGTTACCCAGCGGGAGAGGCATGAGCAGTTCTTC.

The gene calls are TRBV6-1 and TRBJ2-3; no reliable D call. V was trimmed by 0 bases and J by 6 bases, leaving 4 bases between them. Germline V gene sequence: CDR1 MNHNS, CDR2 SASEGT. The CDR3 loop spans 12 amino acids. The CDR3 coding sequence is TGTGCCAGCAGTGAAGCAGGGGATACGCAGTATTTT. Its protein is CASSEAGDTQYF.

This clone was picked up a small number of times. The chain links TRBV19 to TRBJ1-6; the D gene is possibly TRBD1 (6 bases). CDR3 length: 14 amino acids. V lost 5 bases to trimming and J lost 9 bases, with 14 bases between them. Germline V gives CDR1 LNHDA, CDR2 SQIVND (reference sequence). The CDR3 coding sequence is TGTGCCAGTAGTTTTAACAGGGAGAGTTCACCCCTCCACTTT. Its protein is CASSFNRESSPLHF. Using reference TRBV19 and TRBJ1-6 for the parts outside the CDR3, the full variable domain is DGGITQSPKYLFRKEGQNVTLSCEQNLNHDAMYWYRQDPGQGLRLIYYSQIVNDFQKGDIAEGYSVSREKKESFPLTVTSAQKNPTAFYLCASSFNRESSPLHFGNGTRLTVT.

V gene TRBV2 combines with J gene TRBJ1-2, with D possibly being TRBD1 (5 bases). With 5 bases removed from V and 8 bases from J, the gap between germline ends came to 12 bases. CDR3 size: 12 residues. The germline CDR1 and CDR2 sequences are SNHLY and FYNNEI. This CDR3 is CASSWGQEGYTF. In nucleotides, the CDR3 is TGTGCCAGCAGTTGGGGCCAGGAGGGCTACACCTTC.

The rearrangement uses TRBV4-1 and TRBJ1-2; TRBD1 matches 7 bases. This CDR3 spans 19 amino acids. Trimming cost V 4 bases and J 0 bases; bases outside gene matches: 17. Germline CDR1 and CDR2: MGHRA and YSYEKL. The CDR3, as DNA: TGCGCCAGCAGCCTGTCTCACCAGGGACAGTTTGGGACTAACTATGGCTACACCTTC. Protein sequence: CASSLSHQGQFGTNYGYTF.

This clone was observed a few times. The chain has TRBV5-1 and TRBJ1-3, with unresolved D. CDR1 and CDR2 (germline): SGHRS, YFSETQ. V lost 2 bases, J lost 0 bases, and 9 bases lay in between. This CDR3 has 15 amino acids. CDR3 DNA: TGCGCCAGCAGCTTTGGTGATACCTCTGGAAACACCATATATTTT. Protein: CASSFGDTSGNTIYF.

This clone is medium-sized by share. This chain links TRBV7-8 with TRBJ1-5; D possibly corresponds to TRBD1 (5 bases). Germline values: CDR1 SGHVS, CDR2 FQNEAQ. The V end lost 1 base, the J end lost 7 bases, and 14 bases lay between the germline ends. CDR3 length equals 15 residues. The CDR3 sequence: CASSLESGFTQPQHF. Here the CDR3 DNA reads TGTGCCAGCAGCTTAGAGTCAGGGTTCACCCAGCCCCAGCATTTT.

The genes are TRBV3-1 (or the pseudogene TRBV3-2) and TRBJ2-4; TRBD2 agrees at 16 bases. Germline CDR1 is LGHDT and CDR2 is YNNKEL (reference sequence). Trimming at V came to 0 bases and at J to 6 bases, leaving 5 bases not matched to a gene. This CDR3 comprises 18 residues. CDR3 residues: CASSQEGLAGGRLNIQYF. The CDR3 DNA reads TGTGCCAGCAGCCAAGAGGGACTAGCGGGAGGGCGACTAAACATTCAGTACTTC.

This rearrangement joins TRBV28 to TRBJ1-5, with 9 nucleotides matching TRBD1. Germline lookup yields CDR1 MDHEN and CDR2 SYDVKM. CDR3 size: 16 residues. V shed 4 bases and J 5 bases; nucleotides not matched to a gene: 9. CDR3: CASSSGQGTLYQPQHF. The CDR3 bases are TGTGCCAGCAGTTCCGGACAGGGGACCCTCTATCAGCCCCAGCATTTT.

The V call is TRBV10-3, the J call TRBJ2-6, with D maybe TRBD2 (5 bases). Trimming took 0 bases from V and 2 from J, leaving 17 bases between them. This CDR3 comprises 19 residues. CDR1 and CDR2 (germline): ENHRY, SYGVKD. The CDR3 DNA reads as TGTGCCATCAGTGAGTCTCGGGGAGCCGGCCGGCCTGGGGCCAACGTCCTGACTTTC. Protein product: CAISESRGAGRPGANVLTF.

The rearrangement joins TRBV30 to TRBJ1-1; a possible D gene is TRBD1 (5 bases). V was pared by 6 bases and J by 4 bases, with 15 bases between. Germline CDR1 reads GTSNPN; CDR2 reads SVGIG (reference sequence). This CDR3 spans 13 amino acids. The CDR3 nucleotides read TGTGCCTGTGGGGGGGGTCCAGCCACTGAAGCTTTCTTT. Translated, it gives CACGGGPATEAFF.

The DNA of the CDR3 is TGCAGCGTTGGACAGGGGCTCAGACAGCCCCAGCATTTT. This translates into CSVGQGLRQPQHF. The V gene is TRBV29-1, the J gene TRBJ1-5, with 8 bases that match TRBD1. With V trimmed by 4 bases and J by 7 bases, 6 bases remained unmatched. The germline V gene has CDR1 SQVTM and CDR2 ANQGSEA. CDR3 length: 13 residues.

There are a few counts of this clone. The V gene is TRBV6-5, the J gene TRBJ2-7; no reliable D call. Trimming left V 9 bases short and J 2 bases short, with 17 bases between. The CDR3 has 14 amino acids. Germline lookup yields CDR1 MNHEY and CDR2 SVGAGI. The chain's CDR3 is CASTPLLIPYEQYF. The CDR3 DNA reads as TGTGCCAGTACCCCGCTTCTCATCCCCTACGAGCAGTACTTC.

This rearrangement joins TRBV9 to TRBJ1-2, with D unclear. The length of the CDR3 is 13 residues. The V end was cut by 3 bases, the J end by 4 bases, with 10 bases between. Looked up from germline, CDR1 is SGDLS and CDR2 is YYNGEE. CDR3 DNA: TGTGCCAGCAGCGCCTCACCCTTCTATGGCTACACCTTC. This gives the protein CASSASPFYGYTF.

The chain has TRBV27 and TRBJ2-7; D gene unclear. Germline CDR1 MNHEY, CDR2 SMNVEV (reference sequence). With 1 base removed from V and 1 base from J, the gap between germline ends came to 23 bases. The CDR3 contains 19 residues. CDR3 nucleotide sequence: TGTGCCAGCAGTTTATTCTCCCCGATCACGGCTGCTAAATCCTACGAGCAGTACTTC. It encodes CASSLFSPITAAKSYEQYF.

The CDR3 spells CASSLSAGGGYEQYF. DNA of the CDR3: TGTGCCAGCAGTTTATCTGCGGGAGGTGGATACGAGCAGTACTTC. The J gene is TRBJ2-7, the V gene TRBV28; 8 nucleotides agree with TRBD2. This CDR3 spans 15 amino acids. The J segment lost 4 bases and the V segment lost 1 base, leaving 6 bases of the junction unmatched. The germline V gene encodes CDR1 MDHEN and CDR2 SYDVKM.

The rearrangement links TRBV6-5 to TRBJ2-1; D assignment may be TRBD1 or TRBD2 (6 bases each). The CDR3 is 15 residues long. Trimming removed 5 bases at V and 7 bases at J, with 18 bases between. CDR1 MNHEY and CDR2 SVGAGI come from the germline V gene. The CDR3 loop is CASSQEGTTLNEQFF. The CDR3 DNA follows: TGTGCCAGCAGTCAGGAGGGGACAACATTGAATGAGCAGTTCTTC.

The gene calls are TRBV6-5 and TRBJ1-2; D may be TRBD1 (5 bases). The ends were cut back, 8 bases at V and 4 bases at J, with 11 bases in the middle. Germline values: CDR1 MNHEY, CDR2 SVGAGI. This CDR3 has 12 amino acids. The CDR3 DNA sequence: TGTGCCAGCTGGGGGTTTGGCTATGGCTACACCTTC. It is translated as CASWGFGYGYTF.

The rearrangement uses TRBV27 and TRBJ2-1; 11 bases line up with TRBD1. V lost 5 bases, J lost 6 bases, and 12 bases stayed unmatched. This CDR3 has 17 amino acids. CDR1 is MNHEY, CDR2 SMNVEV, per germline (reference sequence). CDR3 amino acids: CASSTGTGGVIGNEQFF. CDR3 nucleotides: TGTGCCAGCAGTACCGGGACAGGGGGAGTCATAGGCAATGAGCAGTTCTTC.

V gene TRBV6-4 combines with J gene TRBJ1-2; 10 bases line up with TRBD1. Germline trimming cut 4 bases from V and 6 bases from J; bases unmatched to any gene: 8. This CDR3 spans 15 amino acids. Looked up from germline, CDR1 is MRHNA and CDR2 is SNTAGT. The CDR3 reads CASSGFPGQGNGYTF. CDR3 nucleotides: TGTGCCAGCAGTGGCTTCCCGGGACAGGGGAATGGCTACACCTTC.